This TCR beta chain is from a study of blood T cell repertoires in COVID-19. Background on the study: Samples came from the United States, Italy and Spain, spanning acute and convalescent COVID-19. T cells, B-cell-depleted T cells, or PBMCs provided the cDNA or gDNA that served as material.

V lost 3 bases and J 8 bases, leaving 8 bases between the germline ends. This CDR3 contains 12 residues. From germline, CDR1 is MNHEY and CDR2 SMNVEV (reference sequence). The Seattle patients, enrolled during active infection, were followed longitudinally. In the original analysis: Amplified reference gene primers provided the basis for estimating nucleated cell counts. Only in-frame clones appear in the TCRdb table, and some are missing; sequencing was by immunoSEQ multiplex PCR. Clone size and the V and J calls come from that table; the DNA yielded D and trimming. This table holds approximately 270,000 clones, more than 70% found once.

This clonotype originated in a woman in her twenties or thirties with COVID-19, enrolled during active disease. The chain links TRBV27 to TRBJ2-1; TRBD2 might be the D (6 bases). Material for sequencing was peripheral blood. CDR3 DNA sequence: TGTGCCAGCAGTTTGGGGGGTGATGAGCAGTTCTTC. Translating gives CASSLGGDEQFF.